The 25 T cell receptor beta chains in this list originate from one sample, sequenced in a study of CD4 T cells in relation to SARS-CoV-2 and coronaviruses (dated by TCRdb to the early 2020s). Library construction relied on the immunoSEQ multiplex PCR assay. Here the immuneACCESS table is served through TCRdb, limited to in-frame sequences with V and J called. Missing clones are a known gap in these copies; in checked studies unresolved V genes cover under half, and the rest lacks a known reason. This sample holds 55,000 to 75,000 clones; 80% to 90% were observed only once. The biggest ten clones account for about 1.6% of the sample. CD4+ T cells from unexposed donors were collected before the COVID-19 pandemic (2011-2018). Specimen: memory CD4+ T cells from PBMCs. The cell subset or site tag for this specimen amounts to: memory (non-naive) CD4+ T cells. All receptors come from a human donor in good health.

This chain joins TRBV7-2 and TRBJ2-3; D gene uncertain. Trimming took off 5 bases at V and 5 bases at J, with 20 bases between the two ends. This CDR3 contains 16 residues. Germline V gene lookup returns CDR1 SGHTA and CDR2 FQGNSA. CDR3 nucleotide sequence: TGTGCCAGCAGCGACCGGACCCCTAACGCAGGAGATACGCAGTATTTT. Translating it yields CASSDRTPNAGDTQYF.

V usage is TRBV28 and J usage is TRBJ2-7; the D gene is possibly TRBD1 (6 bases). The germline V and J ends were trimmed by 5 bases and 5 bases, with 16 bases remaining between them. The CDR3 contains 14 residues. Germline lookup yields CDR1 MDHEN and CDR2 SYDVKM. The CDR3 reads CASSIRTEVNEQYF. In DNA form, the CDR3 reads TGTGCCAGCAGTATCCGGACAGAAGTGAACGAGCAGTACTTC.

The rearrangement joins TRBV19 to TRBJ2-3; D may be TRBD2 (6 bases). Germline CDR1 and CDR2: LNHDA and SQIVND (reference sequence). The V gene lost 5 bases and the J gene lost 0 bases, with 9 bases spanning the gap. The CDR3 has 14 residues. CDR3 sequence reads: CASSLGGSTDTQYF. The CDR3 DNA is TGTGCCAGTAGTCTCGGGGGTAGCACAGATACGCAGTATTTT. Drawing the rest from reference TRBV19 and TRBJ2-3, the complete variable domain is DGGITQSPKYLFRKEGQNVTLSCEQNLNHDAMYWYRQDPGQGLRLIYYSQIVNDFQKGDIAEGYSVSREKKESFPLTVTSAQKNPTAFYLCASSLGGSTDTQYFGPGTRLTVL.

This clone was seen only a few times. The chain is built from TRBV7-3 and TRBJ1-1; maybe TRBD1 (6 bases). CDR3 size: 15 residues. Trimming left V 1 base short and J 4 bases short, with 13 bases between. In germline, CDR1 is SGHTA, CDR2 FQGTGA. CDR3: CASSLMGRGTTEAFF. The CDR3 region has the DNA TGTGCCAGCAGCTTAATGGGTAGGGGGACCACTGAAGCTTTCTTT.

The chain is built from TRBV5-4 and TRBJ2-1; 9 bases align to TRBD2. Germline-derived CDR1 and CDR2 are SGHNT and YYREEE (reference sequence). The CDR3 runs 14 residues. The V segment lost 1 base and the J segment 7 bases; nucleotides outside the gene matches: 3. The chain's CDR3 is CASSLKTSGNEQFF. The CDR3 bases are TGTGCCAGCAGCTTGAAGACTAGCGGAAATGAGCAGTTCTTC.

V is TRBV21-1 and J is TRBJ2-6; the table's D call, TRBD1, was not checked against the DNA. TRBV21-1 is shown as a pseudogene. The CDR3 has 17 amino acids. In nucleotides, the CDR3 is TGTGCCAGCAGCAAGGGAAAGGGGATCTCTGGGGCCAACGTCCTGACTTTC. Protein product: CASSKGKGISGANVLTF.

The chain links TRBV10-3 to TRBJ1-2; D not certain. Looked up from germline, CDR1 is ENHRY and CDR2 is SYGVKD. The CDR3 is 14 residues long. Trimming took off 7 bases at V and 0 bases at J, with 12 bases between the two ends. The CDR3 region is CAITMEQANYGYTF. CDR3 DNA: TGTGCCATCACCATGGAGCAAGCTAACTATGGCTACACCTTC.

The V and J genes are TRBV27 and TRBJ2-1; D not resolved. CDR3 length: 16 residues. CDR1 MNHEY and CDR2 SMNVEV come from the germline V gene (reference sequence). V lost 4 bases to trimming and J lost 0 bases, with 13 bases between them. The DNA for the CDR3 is TGTGCCAGCAGTTCAAGGACCGCCAGCTCCTACAATGAGCAGTTCTTC. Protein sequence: CASSSRTASSYNEQFF.

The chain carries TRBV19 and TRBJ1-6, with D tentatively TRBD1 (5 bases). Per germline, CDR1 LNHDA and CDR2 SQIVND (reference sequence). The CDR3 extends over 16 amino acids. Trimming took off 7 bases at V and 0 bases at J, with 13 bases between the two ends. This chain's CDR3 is CASTGGRSSYNSPLHF. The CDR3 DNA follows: TGTGCCAGTACGGGGGGACGGAGCTCCTATAATTCACCCCTCCACTTT.

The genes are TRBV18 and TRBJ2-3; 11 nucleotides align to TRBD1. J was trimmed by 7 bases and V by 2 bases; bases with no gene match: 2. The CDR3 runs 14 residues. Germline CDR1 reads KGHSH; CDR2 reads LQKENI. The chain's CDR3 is CASSPRDRGNTQYF. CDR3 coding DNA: TGTGCCAGCTCACCAAGGGACAGGGGGAATACGCAGTATTTT.

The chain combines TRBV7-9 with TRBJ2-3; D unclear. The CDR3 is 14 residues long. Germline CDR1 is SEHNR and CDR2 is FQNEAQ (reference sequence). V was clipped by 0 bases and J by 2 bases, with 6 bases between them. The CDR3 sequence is CASSLAVLTDTQYF. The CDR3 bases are TGTGCCAGCAGCTTAGCGGTTCTCACAGATACGCAGTATTTT.

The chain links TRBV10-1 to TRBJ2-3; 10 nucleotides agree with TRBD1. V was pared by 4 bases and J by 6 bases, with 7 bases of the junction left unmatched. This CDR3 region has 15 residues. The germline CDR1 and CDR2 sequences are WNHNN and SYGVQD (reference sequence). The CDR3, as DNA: TGCGCCAGCAGTGTAGGGACAGGGGAGGGGGATACGCAGTATTTT. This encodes CASSVGTGEGDTQYF.

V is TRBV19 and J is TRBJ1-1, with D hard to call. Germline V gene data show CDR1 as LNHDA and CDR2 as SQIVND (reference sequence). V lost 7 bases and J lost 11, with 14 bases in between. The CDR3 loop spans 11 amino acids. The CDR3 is CASMYLDGAFF. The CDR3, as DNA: TGTGCCAGTATGTATTTGGACGGGGCTTTCTTT.

Here the CDR3 DNA reads TGTGCCAGCAGCGGAGCGGGAGTTTCAGATACGCAGTATTTT. Residues: CASSGAGVSDTQYF. V and J are TRBV7-3 and TRBJ2-3; TRBD2 matches 8 bases. After removal of 5 bases from V and 4 bases from J, the junction contained 5 bases not matched to a gene. The CDR3 runs to 14 residues. The germline CDR1 and CDR2 sequences are SGHTA and FQGTGA.

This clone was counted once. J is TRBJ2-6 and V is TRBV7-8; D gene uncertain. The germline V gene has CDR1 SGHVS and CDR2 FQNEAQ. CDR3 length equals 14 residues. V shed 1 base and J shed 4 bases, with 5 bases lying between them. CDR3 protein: CASSLDSGANVLTF. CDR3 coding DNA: TGTGCCAGCAGCTTAGATTCCGGGGCCAACGTCCTGACTTTC.

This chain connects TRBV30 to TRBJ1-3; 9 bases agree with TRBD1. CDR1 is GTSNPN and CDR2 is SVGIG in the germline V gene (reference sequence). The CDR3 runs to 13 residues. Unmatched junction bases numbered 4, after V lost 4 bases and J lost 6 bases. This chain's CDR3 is CAWMGQGANTIYF. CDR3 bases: TGTGCCTGGATGGGACAGGGTGCAAACACCATATATTTT.

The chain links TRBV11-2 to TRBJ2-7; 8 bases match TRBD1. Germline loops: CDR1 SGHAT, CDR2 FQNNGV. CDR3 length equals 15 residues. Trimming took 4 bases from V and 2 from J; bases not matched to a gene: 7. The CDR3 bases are TGTGCCAGCAGCTACAGACAGGGGATCGCCTACGAGCAGTACTTC. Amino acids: CASSYRQGIAYEQYF.

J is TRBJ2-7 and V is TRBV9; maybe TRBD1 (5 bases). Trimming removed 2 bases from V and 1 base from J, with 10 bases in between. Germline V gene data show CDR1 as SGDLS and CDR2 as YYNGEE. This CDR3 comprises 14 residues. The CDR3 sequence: CASSVNPGSYEQYF. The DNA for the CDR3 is TGTGCCAGCAGCGTTAATCCAGGGTCCTACGAGCAGTACTTC.

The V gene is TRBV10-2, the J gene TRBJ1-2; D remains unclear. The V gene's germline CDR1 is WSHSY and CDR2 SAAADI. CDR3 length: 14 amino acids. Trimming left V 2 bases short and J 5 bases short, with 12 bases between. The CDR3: CASSEEAGVYGYTF. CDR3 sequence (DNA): TGCGCCAGCAGTGAGGAGGCCGGGGTGTATGGCTACACCTTC.

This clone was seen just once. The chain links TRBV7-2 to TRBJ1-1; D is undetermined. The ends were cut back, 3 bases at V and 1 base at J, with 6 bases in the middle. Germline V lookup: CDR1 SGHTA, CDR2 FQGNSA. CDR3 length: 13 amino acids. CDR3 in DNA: TGTGCCAGCAGCTTTAACACGAACACTGAAGCTTTCTTT. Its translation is CASSFNTNTEAFF.

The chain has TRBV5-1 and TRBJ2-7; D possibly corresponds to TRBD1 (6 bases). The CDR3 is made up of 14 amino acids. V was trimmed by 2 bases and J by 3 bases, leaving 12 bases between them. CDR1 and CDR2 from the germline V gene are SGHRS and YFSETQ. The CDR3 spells CASSFNRAGYEQYF. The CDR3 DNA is TGCGCCAGCAGCTTTAACAGGGCGGGCTACGAGCAGTACTTC.

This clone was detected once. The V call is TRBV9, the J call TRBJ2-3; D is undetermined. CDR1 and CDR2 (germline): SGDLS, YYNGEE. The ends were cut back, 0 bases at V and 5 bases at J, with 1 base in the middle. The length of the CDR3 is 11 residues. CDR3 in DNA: TGTGCCAGCAGCGTAGGAGATACGCAGTATTTT. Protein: CASSVGDTQYF.

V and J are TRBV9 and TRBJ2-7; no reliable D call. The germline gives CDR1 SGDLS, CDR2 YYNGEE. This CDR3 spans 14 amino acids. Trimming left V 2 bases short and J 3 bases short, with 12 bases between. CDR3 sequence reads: CASSVSGRNYEQYF. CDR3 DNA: TGTGCCAGCAGCGTGTCCGGGCGGAACTACGAGCAGTACTTC. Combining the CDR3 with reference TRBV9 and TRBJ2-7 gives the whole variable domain DSGVTQTPKHLITATGQRVTLRCSPRSGDLSVYWYQQSLDQGLQFLIQYYNGEERAKGNILERFSAQQFPDLHSELNLSSLELGDSALYFCASSVSGRNYEQYFGPGTRLTVT.

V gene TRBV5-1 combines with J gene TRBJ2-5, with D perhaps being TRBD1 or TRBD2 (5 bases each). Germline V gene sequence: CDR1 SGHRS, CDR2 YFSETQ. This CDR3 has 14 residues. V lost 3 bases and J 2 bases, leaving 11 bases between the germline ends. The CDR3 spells CASSSNGGQETQYF. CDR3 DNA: TGCGCCAGCAGCTCCAATGGGGGACAAGAGACCCAGTACTTC. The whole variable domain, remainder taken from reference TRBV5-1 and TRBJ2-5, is KAGVTQTPRYLIKTRGQQVTLSCSPISGHRSVSWYQQTPGQGLQFLFEYFSETQRNKGNFPGRFSGRQFSNSRSEMNVSTLELGDSALYLCASSSNGGQETQYFGPGTRLLVL.

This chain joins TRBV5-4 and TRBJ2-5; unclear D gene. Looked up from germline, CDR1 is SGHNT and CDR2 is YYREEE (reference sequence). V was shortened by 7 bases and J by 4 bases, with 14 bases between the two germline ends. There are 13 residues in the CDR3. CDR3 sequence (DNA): TGTGCCAGCTTGTCGTACCCTTCAGAGACCCAGTACTTC. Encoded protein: CASLSYPSETQYF.